This T cell receptor beta chain emerged from a study of beta chain features in type 1 diabetes. About the research overall: Summed over all samples, the examined sorted cells came to 100 million to 130 million.

In regard to this clone: The antigen is unknown.

Stem cell-like memory, regulatory, central memory and naive CD4+ cells were sorted via CD45RO/CCR7/CD25/CD127/CD95/CD27. Every bit of the isolated RNA underwent reverse transcription, so sequencing read expressed TCRB transcripts. Assay: immunoSEQ multiplex PCR; the TCRdb copy retains only in-frame clones and omits some. The sample lists some 250,000 clones; approximately 11% were seen once. The CDR3 covers 17 residues. The junction had 8 bases not matched to a gene; V was cut back by 5 bases and J by 1 base. Germline V gene data show CDR1 as SEHNR and CDR2 as FQNEAQ (reference sequence). Study-wide results and limits: With patients and controls alike, PCR might favor shorter templates to an equal degree. Any HLA effect on TCRB rearrangement was left unresolved by small sub-analyses. Patients with Type 1 diabetes showed moderately but significantly shorter TCRB CDR3s in all four CD4+ subsets.

The TCR comes from a man aged 25-40 years with type 1 diabetes. The genes are TRBV7-9 and TRBJ2-6; 7 nucleotides agree with TRBD1. Sample: naive CD4+ T cells from blood. The CDR3 nucleotides are TGTGCCAGCAGCGGACAGGCACGGTTGTCTGGGGCCAACGTCCTGACTTTC. It is translated as CASSGQARLSGANVLTF.